This T cell receptor beta chain emerged from a study of T cell responses to AZD1222 COVID-19 vaccine. The count of this clone is one. The method was immunoSEQ multiplex PCR; TCRdb's version includes in-frame clones alone and lacks a portion of them. The table lists more than 150,000 clones, approximately 90% of them singletons. Trimming cost V 3 bases and J 2 bases, with 8 bases left between them. The CDR3 consists of 13 residues. Germline CDR1 and CDR2: SGHNT and YYREEE (reference sequence). The specimen comprised peripheral blood, sampled on day 0 of AZD1222 vaccination. The genes are TRBV5-4 and TRBJ2-5; D gene uncertain. This receptor was identified in an adult in good health. This CDR3 reads CASSYPRQETQYF. The CDR3 region has the DNA TGTGCCAGCAGCTATCCCAGGCAAGAGACCCAGTACTTC.